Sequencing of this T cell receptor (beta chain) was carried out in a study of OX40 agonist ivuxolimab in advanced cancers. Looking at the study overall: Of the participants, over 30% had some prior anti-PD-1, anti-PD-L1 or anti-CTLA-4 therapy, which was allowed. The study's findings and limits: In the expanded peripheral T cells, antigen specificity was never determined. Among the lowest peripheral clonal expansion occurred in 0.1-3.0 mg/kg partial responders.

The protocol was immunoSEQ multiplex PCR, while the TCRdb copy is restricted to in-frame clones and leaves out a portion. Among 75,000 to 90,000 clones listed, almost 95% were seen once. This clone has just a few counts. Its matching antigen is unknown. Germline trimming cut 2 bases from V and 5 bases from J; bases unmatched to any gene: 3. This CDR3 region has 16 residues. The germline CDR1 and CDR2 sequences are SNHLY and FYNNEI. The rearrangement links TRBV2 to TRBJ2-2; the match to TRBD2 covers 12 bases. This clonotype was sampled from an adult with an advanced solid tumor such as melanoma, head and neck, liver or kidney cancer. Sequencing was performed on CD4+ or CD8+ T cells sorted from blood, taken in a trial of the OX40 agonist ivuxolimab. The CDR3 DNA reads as TGTGCCAGCAGTGAATTAGGACTAGCGGGAACCGGGGAGCTGTTTTTT. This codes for CASSELGLAGTGELFF. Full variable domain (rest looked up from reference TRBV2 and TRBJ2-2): EPEVTQTPSHQVTQMGQEVILRCVPISNHLYFYWYRQILGQKVEFLVSFYNNEISEKSEIFDDQFSVERPDGSNFTLKIRSTKLEDSAMYFCASSELGLAGTGELFFGEGSRLTVL.